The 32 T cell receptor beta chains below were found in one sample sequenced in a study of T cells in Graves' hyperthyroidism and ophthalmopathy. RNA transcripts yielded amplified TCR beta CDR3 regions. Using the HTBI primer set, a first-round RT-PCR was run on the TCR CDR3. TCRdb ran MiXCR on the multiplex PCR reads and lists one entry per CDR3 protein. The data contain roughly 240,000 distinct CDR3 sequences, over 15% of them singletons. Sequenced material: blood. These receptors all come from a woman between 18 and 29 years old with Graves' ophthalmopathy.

The CDR3 here is CASTPGLAGDYTQYF. CDR3 bases: TGTGCCAGCACCCCGGGACTAGCGGGAGATTATACGCAGTATTTT. This chain links TRBV28 with TRBJ2-3; 14 nucleotides agree with TRBD2. The CDR3 covers 15 residues. Trimming removed 7 bases from V and 7 bases from J; junction bases left unmatched: 7. CDR1 and CDR2 (germline): MDHEN, SYDVKM.

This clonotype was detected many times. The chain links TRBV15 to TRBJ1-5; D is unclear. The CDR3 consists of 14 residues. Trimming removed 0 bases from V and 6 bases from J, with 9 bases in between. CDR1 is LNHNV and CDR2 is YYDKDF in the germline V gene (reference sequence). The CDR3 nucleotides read TGTGCCACCAGCAGAGATTTGGGGATTCAGCCCCAGCATTTT. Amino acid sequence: CATSRDLGIQPQHF.

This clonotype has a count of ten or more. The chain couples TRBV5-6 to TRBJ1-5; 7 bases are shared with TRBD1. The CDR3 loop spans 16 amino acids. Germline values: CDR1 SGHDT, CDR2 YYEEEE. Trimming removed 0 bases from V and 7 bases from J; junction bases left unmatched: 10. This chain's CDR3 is CASSLAGRGGNQPQHF. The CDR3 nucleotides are TGTGCCAGCAGCTTGGCCGGCAGGGGGGGGAACCAGCCCCAGCATTTT.

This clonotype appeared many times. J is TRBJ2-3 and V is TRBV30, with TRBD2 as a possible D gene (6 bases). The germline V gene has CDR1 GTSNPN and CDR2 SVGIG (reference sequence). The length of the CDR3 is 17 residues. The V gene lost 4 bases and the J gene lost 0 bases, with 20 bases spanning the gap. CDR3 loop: CAWTGARGVLSTDTQYF. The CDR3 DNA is TGTGCCTGGACTGGTGCGCGGGGAGTCCTGAGCACAGATACGCAGTATTTT.

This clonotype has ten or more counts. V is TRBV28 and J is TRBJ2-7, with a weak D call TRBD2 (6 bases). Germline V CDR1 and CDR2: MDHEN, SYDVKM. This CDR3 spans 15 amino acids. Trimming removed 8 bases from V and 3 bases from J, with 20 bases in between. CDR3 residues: CASGQLAGNGYEQYF. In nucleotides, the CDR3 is TGTGCCAGCGGCCAGCTGGCGGGAAACGGCTACGAGCAGTACTTC.

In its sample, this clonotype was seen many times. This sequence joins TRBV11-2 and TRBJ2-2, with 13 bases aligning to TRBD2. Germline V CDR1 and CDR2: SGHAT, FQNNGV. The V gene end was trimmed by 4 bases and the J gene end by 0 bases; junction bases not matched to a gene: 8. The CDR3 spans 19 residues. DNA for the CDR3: TGTGCCAGCAGCTCTGGGACTAGCGGGGCTTTAACGAACACCGGGGAGCTGTTTTTT. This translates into CASSSGTSGALTNTGELFF.

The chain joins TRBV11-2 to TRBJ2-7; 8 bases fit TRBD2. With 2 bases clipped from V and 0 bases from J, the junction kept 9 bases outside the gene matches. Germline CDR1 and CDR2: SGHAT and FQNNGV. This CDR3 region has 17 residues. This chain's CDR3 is CASSLLASGHYSYEQYF. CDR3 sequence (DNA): TGTGCCAGCAGCTTACTGGCTAGCGGGCACTACTCCTACGAGCAGTACTTC.

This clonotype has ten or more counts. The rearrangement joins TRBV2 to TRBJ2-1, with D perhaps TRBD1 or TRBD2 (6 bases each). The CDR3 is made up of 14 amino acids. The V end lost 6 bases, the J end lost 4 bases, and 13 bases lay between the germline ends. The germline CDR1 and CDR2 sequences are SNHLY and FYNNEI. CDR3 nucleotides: TGTGCCAGCAGGCTCGGGGGCCTTTACAATGAGCAGTTCTTC. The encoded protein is CASRLGGLYNEQFF.

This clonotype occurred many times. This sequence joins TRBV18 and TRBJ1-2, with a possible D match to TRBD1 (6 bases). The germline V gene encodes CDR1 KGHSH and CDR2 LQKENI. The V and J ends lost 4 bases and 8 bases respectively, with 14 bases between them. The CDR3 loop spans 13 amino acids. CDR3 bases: TGTGCCAGCTCACACATGGACAGCGGGGGCTACACCTTC. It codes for CASSHMDSGGYTF.

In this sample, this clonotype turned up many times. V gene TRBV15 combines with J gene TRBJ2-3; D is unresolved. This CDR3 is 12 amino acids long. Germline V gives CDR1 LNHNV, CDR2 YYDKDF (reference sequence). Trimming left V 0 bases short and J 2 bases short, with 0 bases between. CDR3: CATSRDTDTQYF. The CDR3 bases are TGTGCCACCAGCAGAGACACAGATACGCAGTATTTT.

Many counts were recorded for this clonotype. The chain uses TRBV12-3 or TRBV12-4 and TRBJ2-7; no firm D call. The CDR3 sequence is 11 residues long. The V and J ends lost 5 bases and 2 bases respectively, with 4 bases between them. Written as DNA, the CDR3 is TGTGCCAGCAGTACAGCCTACGAGCAGTACTTC. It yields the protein CASSTAYEQYF.

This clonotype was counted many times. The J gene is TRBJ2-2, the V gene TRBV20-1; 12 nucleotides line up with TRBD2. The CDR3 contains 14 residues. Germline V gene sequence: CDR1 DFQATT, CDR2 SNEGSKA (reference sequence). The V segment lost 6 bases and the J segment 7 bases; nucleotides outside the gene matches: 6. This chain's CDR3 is CSARTSGNVGELFF. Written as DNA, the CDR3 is TGCAGTGCGCGGACTAGCGGGAATGTCGGGGAGCTGTTTTTT.

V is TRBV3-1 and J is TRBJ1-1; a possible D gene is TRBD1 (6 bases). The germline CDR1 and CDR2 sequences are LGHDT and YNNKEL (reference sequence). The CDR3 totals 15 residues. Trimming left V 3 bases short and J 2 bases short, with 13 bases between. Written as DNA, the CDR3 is TGTGCCAGCAGCCATCAAGGGACACCAAACACTGAAGCTTTCTTT. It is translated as CASSHQGTPNTEAFF.

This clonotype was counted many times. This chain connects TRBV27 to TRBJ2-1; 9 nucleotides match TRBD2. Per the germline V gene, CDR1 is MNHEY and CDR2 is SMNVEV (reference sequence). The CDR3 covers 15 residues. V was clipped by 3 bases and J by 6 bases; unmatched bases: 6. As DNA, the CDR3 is TGTGCCAGCAGTTTCTTTAGCGGGAGTGCCAATGAGCAGTTCTTC. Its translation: CASSFFSGSANEQFF.

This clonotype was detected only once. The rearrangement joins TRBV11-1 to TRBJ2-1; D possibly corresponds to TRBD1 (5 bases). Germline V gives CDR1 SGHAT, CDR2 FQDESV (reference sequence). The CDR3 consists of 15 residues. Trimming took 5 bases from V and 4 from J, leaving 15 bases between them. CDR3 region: CASSPWGRGYNEQFF. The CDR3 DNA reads TGTGCCAGCAGCCCCTGGGGCCGAGGATACAATGAGCAGTTCTTC.

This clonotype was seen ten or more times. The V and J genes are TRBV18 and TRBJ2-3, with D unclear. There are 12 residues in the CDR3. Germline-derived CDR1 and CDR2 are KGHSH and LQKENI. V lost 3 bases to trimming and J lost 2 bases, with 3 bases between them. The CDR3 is CASSPYTDTQYF. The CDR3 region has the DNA TGTGCCAGCTCACCCTACACAGATACGCAGTATTTT.

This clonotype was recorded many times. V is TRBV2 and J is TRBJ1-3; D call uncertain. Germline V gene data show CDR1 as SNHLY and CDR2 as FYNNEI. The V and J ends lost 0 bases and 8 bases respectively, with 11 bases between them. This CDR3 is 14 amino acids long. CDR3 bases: TGTGCCAGCAGTGAAGCGGTGGCCAGCGACACCATATATTTT. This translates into CASSEAVASDTIYF.

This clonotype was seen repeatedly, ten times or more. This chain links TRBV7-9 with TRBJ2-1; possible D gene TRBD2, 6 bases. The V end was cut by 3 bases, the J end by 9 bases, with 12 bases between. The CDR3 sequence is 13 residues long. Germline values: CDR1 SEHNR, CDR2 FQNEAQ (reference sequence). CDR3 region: CASSFGGVPEQFF. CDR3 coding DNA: TGTGCCAGCAGCTTCGGCGGGGTACCTGAGCAGTTCTTC.

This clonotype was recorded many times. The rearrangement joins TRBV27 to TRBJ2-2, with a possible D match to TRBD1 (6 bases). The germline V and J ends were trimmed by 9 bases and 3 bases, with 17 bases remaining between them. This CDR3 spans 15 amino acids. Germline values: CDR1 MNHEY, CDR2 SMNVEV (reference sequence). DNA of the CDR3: TGTGCCAGTTTGGGGCACCAGGGGTACACCGGGGAGCTGTTTTTT. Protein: CASLGHQGYTGELFF.

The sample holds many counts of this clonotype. CDR3 in amino acids: CASSYREGGWETQYF. In DNA, the CDR3 is TGTGCCAGCAGTTACAGGGAAGGGGGTTGGGAGACCCAGTACTTC. V usage is TRBV6-6 and J usage is TRBJ2-5; tentatively, D is TRBD1 (6 bases). The CDR3 contains 15 residues. Germline CDR1 and CDR2: MNHNY and SVGAGI (reference sequence). The V end lost 2 bases, the J end lost 5 bases, and 15 bases lay between the germline ends.

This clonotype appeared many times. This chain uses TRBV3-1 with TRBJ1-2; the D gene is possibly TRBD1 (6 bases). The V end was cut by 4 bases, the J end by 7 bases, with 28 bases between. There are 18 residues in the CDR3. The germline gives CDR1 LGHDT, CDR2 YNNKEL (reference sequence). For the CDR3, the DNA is TGTGCCAGCAGCCCACTTGGAGACAGGACACAGATCCTAAGTGGCTACACCTTC. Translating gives CASSPLGDRTQILSGYTF.

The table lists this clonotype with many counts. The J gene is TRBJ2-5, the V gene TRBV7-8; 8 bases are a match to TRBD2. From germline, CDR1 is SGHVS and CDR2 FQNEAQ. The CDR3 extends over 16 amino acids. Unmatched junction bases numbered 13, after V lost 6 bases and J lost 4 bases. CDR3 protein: CASRVRAGEVPETQYF. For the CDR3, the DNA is TGTGCCAGCAGGGTCCGAGCGGGAGAGGTACCAGAGACCCAGTACTTC.

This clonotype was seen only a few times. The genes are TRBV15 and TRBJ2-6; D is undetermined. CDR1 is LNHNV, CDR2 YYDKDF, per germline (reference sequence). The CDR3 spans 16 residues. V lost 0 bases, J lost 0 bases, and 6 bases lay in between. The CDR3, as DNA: TGTGCCACCAGCAGAGATCAAGACTCTGGGGCCAACGTCCTGACTTTC. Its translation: CATSRDQDSGANVLTF. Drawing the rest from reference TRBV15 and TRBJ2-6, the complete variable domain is DAMVIQNPRYQVTQFGKPVTLSCSQTLNHNVMYWYQQKSSQAPKLLFHYYDKDFNNEADTPDNFQSRRPNTSFCFLDIRSPGLGDTAMYLCATSRDQDSGANVLTFGAGSRLTVL.

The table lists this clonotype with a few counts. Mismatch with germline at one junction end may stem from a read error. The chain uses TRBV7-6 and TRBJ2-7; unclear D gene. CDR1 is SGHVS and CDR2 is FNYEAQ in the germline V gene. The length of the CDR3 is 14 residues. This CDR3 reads CAGSPVTGGYEQYF. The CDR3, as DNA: TGTGCCGGCAGCCCCGTAACGGGCGGCTACGAGCAGTACTTC.

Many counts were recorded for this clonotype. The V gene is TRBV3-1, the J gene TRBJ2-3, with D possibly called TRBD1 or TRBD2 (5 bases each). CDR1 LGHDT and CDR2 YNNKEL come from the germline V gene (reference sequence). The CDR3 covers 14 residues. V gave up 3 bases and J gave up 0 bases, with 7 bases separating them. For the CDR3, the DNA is TGTGCCAGCAGCCACGGGGCTAGCACAGATACGCAGTATTTT. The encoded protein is CASSHGASTDTQYF.

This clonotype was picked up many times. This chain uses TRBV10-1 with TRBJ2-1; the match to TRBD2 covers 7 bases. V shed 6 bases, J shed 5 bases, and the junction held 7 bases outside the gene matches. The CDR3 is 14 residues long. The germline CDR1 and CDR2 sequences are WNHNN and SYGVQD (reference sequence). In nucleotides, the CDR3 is TGCGCCAGCAGGAACTCCGGGACTAACAATGAGCAGTTCTTC. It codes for CASRNSGTNNEQFF.

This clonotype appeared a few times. CDR3 nucleotides: TGTGCCAGCAGCCCTCGGCGAACTAGCGGGGGGGACGAGCAGTACTTC. Its protein is CASSPRRTSGGDEQYF. This sequence joins TRBV3-1 and TRBJ2-7, with 13 bases aligning to TRBD2. Germline CDR1 and CDR2: LGHDT and YNNKEL (reference sequence). The CDR3 runs to 16 residues. The J segment lost 5 bases and the V segment lost 4 bases, leaving 8 bases of the junction unmatched.

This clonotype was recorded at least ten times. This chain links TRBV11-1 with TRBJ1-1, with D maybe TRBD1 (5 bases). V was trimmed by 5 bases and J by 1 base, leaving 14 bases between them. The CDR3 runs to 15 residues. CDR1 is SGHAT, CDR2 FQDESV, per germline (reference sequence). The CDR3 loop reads CASSLSETANTEAFF. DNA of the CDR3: TGTGCCAGCAGCCTATCAGAGACAGCGAACACTGAAGCTTTCTTT. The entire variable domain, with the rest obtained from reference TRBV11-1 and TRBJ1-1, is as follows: EAEVAQSPRYKITEKSQAVAFWCDPISGHATLYWYRQILGQGPELLVQFQDESVVDDSQLPKDRFSAERLKGVDSTLKIQPAELGDSAMYLCASSLSETANTEAFFGQGTRLTVV.

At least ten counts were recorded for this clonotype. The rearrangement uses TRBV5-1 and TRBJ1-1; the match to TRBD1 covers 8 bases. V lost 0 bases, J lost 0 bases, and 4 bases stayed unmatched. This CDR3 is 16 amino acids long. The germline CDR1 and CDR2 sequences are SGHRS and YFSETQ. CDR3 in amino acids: CASSLGQGALNTEAFF. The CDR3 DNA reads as TGCGCCAGCAGCTTGGGCCAGGGGGCGCTGAACACTGAAGCTTTCTTT.

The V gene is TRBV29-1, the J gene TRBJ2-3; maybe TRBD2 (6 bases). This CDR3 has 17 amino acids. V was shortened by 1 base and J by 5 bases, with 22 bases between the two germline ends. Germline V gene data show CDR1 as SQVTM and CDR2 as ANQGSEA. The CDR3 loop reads CSVEVGRGRAFGDTQYF. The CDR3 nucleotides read TGCAGCGTTGAAGTAGGGCGGGGCCGGGCCTTCGGAGATACGCAGTATTTT.

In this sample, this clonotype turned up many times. CDR3 region: CACNLAGGWEQYF. CDR3 coding DNA: TGTGCCTGCAACTTAGCGGGGGGCTGGGAGCAGTACTTC. This chain joins TRBV30 and TRBJ2-7, with 10 nucleotides matching TRBD2. Germline CDR1 is GTSNPN and CDR2 is SVGIG (reference sequence). This CDR3 has 13 residues. Trimming at V came to 6 bases and at J to 7 bases, leaving 9 bases not matched to a gene.

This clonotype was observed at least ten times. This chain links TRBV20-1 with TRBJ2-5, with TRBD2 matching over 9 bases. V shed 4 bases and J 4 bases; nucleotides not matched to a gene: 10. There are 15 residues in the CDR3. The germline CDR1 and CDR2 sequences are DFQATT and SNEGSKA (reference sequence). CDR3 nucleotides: TGCAGTGCTAATGAGGCGGGAGGGGCGGGAGAGACCCAGTACTTC. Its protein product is CSANEAGGAGETQYF.